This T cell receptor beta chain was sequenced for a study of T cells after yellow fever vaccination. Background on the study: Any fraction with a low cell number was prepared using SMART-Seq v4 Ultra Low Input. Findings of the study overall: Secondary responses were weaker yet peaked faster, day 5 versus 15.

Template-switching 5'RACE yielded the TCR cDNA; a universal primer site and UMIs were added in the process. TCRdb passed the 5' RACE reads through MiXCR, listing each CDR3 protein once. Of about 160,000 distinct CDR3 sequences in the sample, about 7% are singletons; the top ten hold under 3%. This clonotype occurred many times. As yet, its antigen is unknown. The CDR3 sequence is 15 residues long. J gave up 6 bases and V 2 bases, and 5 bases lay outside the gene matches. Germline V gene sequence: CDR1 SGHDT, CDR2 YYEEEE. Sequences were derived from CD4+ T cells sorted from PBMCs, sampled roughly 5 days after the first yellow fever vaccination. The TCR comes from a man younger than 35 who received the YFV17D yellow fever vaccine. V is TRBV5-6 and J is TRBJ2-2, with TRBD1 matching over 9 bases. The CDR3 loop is CASSLRDRVAGELFF. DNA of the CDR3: TGTGCCAGCAGCTTAAGGGACAGGGTGGCCGGGGAGCTGTTTTTT.